This T cell receptor (beta chain) was found in a study of blood T cell repertoires in COVID-19. Study overall: T cells, B-cell-depleted T cells, or PBMCs provided the cDNA or gDNA that served as material.

This clone was recorded a few times. V was cut by 3 bases and J by 1 base, with 12 bases left in between. CDR3 length: 15 amino acids. Looked up from germline, CDR1 is MNHEY and CDR2 is SMNVEV (reference sequence). TCRdb keeps only in-frame clones here, not all; method: immunoSEQ multiplex PCR. The data hold hundreds of thousands of clones, with approximately 82% observed a single time. The sequence was collected from a woman of 80 years or more with acute or convalescent COVID-19. The sample taken for sequencing was peripheral blood. The chain recombines TRBV27 with TRBJ1-1; a weak D match, TRBD1 (6 bases). The CDR3 region has the DNA TGTGCCAGCAGTTTGCCGCCGGGACAGAACACTGAAGCTTTCTTT. Translation gives CASSLPPGQNTEAFF.